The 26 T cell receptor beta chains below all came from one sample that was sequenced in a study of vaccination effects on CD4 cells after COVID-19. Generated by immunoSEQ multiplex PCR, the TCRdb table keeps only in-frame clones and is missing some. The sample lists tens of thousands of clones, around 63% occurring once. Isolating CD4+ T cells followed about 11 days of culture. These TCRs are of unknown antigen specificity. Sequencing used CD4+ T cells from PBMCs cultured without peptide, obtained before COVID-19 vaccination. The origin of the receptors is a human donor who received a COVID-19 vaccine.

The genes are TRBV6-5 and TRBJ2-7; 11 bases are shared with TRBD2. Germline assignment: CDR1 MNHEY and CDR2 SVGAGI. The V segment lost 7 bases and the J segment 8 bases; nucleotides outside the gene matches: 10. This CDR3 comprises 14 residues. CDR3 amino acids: CASNLLAGDRKQYF. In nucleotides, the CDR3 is TGTGCCAGCAATTTACTAGCGGGAGATCGCAAGCAGTACTTC.

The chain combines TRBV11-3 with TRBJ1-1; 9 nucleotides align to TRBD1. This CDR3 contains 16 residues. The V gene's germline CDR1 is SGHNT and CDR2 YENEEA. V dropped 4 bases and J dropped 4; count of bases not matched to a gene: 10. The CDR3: CASSYTGTGMSTEAFF. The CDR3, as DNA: TGTGCCAGCAGCTACACTGGGACAGGGATGAGCACTGAAGCTTTCTTT.

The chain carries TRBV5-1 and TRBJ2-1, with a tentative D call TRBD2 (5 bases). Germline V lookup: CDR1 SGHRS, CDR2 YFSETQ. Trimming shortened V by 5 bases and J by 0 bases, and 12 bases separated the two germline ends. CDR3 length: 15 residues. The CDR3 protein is CASRIEGSSYNEQFF. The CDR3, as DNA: TGCGCCAGCAGAATAGAGGGTAGCTCCTACAATGAGCAGTTCTTC.

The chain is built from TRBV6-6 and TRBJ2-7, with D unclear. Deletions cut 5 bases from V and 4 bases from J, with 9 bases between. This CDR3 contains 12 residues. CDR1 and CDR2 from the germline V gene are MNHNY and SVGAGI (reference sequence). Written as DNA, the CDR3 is TGTGCCAGCAGTAAGGGCCTTTACGAGCAGTACTTC. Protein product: CASSKGLYEQYF.

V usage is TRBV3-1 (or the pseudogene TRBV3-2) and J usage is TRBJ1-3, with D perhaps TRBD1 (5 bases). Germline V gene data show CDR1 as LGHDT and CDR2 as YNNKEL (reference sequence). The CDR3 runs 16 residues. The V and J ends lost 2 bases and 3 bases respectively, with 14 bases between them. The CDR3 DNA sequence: TGTGCCAGCAGCCAAACCCCCCAGGGTGGTGGAAACACCATATATTTT. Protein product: CASSQTPQGGGNTIYF.

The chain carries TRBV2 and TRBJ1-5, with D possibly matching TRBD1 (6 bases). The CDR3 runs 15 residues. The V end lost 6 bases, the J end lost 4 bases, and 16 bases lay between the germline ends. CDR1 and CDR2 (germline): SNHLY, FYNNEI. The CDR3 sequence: CASRWDNYENQPQHF. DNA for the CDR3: TGTGCCAGCAGATGGGACAACTACGAAAATCAGCCCCAGCATTTT.

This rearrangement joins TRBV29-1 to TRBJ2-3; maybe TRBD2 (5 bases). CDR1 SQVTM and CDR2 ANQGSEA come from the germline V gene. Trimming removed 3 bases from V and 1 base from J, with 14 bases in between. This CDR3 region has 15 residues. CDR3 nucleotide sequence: TGCAGCGTTGACCCTACTAGGGTGCGCACAGATACGCAGTATTTT. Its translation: CSVDPTRVRTDTQYF.

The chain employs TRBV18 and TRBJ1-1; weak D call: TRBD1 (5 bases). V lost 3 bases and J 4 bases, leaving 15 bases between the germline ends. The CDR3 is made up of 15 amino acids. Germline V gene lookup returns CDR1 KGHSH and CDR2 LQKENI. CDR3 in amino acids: CASSPGRIGGTEAFF. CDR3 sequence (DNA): TGTGCCAGCTCACCGGGGCGGATTGGAGGCACTGAAGCTTTCTTT.

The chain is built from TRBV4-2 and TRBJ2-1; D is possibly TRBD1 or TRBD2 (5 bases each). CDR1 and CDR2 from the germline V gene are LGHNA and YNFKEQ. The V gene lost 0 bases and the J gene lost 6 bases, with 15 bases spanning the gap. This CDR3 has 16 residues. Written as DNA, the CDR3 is TGTGCCAGCAGCCAAGATAGTTCGGGACCTACCAATGAGCAGTTCTTC. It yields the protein CASSQDSSGPTNEQFF.

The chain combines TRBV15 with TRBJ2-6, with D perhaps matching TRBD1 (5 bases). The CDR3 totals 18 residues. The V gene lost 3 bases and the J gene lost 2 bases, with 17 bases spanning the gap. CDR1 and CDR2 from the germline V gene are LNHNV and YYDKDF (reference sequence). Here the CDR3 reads CATSSPGQGGTGANVLTF. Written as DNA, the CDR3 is TGTGCCACCAGCAGCCCTGGGCAGGGCGGTACTGGGGCCAACGTCCTGACTTTC.

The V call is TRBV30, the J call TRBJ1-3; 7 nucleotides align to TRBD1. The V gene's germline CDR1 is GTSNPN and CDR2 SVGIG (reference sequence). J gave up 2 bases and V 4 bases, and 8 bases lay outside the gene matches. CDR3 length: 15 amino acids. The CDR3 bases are TGTGCCTGGACTGATGACAGGGCGCCTGGAAACACCATATATTTT. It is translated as CAWTDDRAPGNTIYF.

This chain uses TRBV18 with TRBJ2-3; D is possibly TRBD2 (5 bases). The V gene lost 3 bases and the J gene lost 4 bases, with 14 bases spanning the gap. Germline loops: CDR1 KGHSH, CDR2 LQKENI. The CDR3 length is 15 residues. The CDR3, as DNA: TGTGCCAGCTCACCCGGACTTGGGAAGGCAGATACGCAGTATTTT. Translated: CASSPGLGKADTQYF.

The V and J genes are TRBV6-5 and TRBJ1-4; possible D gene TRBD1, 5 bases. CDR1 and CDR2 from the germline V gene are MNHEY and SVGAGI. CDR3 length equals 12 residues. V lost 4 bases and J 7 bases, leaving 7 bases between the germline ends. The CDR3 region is CASSWGSEKLFF. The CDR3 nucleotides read TGTGCCAGCAGTTGGGGGAGTGAAAAACTGTTTTTT.

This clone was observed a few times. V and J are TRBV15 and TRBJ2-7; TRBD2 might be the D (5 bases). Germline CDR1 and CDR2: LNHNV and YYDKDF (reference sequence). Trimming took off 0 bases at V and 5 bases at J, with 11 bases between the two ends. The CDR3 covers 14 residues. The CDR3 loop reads CATSRDRTSDEQYF. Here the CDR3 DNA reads TGTGCCACCAGCAGAGATAGGACTTCTGACGAGCAGTACTTC. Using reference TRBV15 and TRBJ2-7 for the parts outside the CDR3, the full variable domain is DAMVIQNPRYQVTQFGKPVTLSCSQTLNHNVMYWYQQKSSQAPKLLFHYYDKDFNNEADTPDNFQSRRPNTSFCFLDIRSPGLGDTAMYLCATSRDRTSDEQYFGPGTRLTVT.

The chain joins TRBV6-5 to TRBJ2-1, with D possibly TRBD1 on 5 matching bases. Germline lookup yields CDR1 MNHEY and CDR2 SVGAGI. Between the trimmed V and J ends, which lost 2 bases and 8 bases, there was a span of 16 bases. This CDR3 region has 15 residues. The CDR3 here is CASSYDSLVGDEQFF. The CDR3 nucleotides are TGTGCCAGCAGTTACGACAGCCTAGTGGGCGATGAGCAGTTCTTC.

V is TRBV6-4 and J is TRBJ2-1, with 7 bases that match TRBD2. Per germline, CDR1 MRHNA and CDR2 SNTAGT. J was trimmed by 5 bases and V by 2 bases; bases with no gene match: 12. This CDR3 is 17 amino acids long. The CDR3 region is CASSDPAGLAVHNEQFF. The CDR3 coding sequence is TGTGCCAGCAGTGACCCAGCAGGGCTAGCGGTACACAATGAGCAGTTCTTC.

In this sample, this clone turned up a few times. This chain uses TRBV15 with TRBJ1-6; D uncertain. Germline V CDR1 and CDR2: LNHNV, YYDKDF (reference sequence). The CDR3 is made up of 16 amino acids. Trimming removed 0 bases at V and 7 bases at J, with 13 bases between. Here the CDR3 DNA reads TGTGCCACCAGCAGAGATCATGCGGCTTCGAATTCACCCCTCCACTTT. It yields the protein CATSRDHAASNSPLHF.

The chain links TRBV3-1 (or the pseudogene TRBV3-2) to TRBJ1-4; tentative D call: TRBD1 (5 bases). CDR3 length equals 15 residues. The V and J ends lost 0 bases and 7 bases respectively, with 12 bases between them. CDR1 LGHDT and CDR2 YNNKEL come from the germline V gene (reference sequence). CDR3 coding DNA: TGTGCCAGCAGCCAAGACGCAGGGATGGGTGAAAAACTGTTTTTT. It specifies CASSQDAGMGEKLFF.

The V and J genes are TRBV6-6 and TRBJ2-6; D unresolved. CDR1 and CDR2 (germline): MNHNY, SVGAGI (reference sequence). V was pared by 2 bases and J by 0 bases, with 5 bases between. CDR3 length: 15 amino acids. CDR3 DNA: TGTGCCAGCAGTTACAGGAGCTCTGGGGCCAACGTCCTGACTTTC. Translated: CASSYRSSGANVLTF.

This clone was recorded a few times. Written as DNA, the CDR3 is TGTGCCAGCAGATTGACAGGGATCTCCTACGAGCAGTACTTC. The encoded protein is CASRLTGISYEQYF. The rearrangement joins TRBV27 to TRBJ2-7; TRBD1 aligns across 7 bases. Germline trimming cut 6 bases from V and 0 bases from J; bases unmatched to any gene: 5. The CDR3 has 14 amino acids. Per germline, CDR1 MNHEY and CDR2 SMNVEV (reference sequence).

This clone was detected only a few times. The CDR3 region is CAWSSLSALQTQYF. CDR3 sequence (DNA): TGTGCCTGGAGTTCCCTAAGCGCCCTGCAGACCCAGTACTTC. The V gene is TRBV30, the J gene TRBJ2-5; no firm D call. Germline V CDR1 and CDR2: GTSNPN, SVGIG (reference sequence). The CDR3 loop spans 14 amino acids. V was trimmed by 2 bases and J by 6 bases, leaving 16 bases between them.

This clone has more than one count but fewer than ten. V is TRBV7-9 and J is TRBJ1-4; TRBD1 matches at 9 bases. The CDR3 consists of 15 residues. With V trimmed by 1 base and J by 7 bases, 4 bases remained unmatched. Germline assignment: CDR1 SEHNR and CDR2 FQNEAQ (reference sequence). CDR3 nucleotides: TGTGCCAGCAGCTTAGTGACAGGGGGTGGTGAAAAACTGTTTTTT. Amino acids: CASSLVTGGGEKLFF. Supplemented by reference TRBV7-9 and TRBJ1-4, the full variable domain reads DTGVSQNPRHKITKRGQNVTFRCDPISEHNRLYWYRQTLGQGPEFLTYFQNEAQLEKSRLLSDRFSAERPKGSFSTLEIQRTEQGDSAMYLCASSLVTGGGEKLFFGSGTQLSVL.

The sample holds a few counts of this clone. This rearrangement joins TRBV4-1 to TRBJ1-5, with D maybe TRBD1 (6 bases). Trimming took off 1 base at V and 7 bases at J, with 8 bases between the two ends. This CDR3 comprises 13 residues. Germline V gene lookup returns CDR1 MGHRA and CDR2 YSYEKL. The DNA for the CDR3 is TGCGCCAGCAGCCAAGCAGGGGAACAGCCCCAGCATTTT. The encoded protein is CASSQAGEQPQHF.

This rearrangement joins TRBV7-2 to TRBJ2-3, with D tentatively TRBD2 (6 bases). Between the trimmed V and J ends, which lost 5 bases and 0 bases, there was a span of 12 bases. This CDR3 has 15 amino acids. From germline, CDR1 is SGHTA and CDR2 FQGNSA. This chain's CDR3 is CASSPTGTSTDTQYF. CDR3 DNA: TGTGCCAGCAGCCCCACCGGGACTAGCACAGATACGCAGTATTTT.

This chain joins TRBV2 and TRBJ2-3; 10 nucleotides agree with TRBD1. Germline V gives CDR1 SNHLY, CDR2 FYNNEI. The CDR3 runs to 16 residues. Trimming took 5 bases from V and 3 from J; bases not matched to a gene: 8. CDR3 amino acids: CASSQRTGGRTDTQYF. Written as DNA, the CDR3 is TGTGCCAGCAGTCAACGGACAGGGGGACGGACAGATACGCAGTATTTT. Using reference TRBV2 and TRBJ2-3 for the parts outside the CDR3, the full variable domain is EPEVTQTPSHQVTQMGQEVILRCVPISNHLYFYWYRQILGQKVEFLVSFYNNEISEKSEIFDDQFSVERPDGSNFTLKIRSTKLEDSAMYFCASSQRTGGRTDTQYFGPGTRLTVL.

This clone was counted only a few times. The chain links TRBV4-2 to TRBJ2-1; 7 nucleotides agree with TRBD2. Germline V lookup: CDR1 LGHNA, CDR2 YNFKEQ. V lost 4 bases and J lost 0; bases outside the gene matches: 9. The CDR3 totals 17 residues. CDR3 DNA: TGTGCCAGCAGCCCCACTACTAGCGCCAGCTCCTACAATGAGCAGTTCTTC. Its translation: CASSPTTSASSYNEQFF.